Listed below are T cell receptor beta chains from one sample, sequenced in a study of follicular helper T cells after annual influenza vaccination. Using immunoSEQ multiplex PCR, the repertoire was profiled, and TCRdb retains in-frame clones only, with some absent. The sample comprises about 5,600 clones, nearly 85% of which are singletons, and approximately 0.73% rests with the top ten. The sample was CXCR5- memory CD4+ T cells sorted from blood, taken on the day of influenza vaccination. The receptors were gathered from an adult who received the influenza vaccine. Each CDR3 is given with its conserved first and last residue. D genes are given only for firm matches. Clone size is not always given. Where it is, it says once, few, many or a class for expanded clones.

cdr3_aa | cdr3_nt | j_call | cdr3_length | d_call | v_call | clone_size
CASSPGGETQYF | TGTGCCAGCAGTCCAGGGGGAGAGACCCAGTACTTC | TRBJ2-5 | 12 | TRBD1 | TRBV25-1 | NA
CASSLGDRPLNNEQFF | TGCGCCAGCAGCTTGGGGGACAGGCCGCTCAACAATGAGCAGTTCTTC | TRBJ2-1 | 16 | TRBD1 | TRBV5-1 | NA
CASSFLIRTGGNNEQFF | TGTGCCAGCAGCTTTTTGATCCGGACAGGGGGAAACAATGAGCAGTTCTTC | TRBJ2-1 | 17 | TRBD1 | TRBV11-2 | once
CASSPGLGQGVGNTIYF | TGTGCCAGCAGCCCCGGATTAGGACAGGGGGTAGGAAACACCATATATTTT | TRBJ1-3 | 17 | TRBD1 | TRBV7-2 | NA
CASSPQGSYNEQFF | TGTGCCAGCTCACCACAGGGCTCTTACAATGAGCAGTTCTTC | TRBJ2-1 | 14 | NA | TRBV18 | NA
CASSDPGQGIAEAFF | TGTGCCAGTAGCGACCCAGGACAGGGGATCGCTGAAGCTTTCTTT | TRBJ1-1 | 15 | TRBD1 | TRBV19 | NA
CASSSDGQGNQPQHF | TGCGCCAGCAGCTCGGATGGACAGGGCAATCAGCCCCAGCATTTT | TRBJ1-5 | 15 | TRBD1 | TRBV5-1 | few
CASSPNVFQETQYF | TGTGCCAGCTCACCAAACGTGTTTCAAGAGACCCAGTACTTC | TRBJ2-5 | 14 | NA | TRBV18 | NA
CAWSHYWAGKNEKLFF | TGTGCCTGGAGTCATTACTGGGCAGGGAAAAATGAAAAACTGTTTTTT | TRBJ1-4 | 16 | NA | TRBV30 | NA
CAISLNRVDTGELFF | TGTGCCATCAGTCTGAACAGGGTGGACACCGGGGAGCTGTTTTTT | TRBJ2-2 | 15 | NA | TRBV10-3 | NA
CASSPLPAPMERDNEQFF | TGTGCCAGCTCACCTCTTCCGGCCCCCATGGAGAGGGACAATGAGCAGTTCTTC | TRBJ2-1 | 18 | NA | TRBV18 | NA
CASSFRSTAYTTDTQYF | TGTGCCAGCAGTTTTAGGTCGACAGCCTACACCACAGATACGCAGTATTTT | TRBJ2-3 | 17 | NA | TRBV27 | NA
CASSSPSGIVDTQYF | TGTGCCAGCAGCTCTCCTAGCGGGATTGTAGATACGCAGTATTTT | TRBJ2-3 | 15 | TRBD2 | TRBV7-8 | NA
CASSSFGGYTF | TGTGCCAGCAGTTCCTTTGGGGGCTACACCTTC | TRBJ1-2 | 11 | NA | TRBV14 | NA
CASSQRLAGGPGVTGELFF | TGCGCCAGCAGCCAGCGACTAGCGGGAGGGCCGGGGGTCACCGGGGAGCTGTTTTTT | TRBJ2-2 | 19 | TRBD2 | TRBV5-1 | NA
CASSSTAGGFNEQYF | TGTGCCAGCAGCTCGACCGCGGGGGGTTTCAACGAGCAGTACTTC | TRBJ2-7 | 15 | TRBD2 | TRBV7-2 | NA
CASSQRTAAGTDTQYF | TGTGCCAGCAGCCAAAGGACAGCTGCTGGCACAGATACGCAGTATTTT | TRBJ2-3 | 16 | NA | TRBV5-8 | NA
CASSGGDTEAFF | TGCGCCAGCAGTGGCGGGGACACTGAAGCTTTCTTT | TRBJ1-1 | 12 | NA | TRBV10-2 | NA
CASSRVTGADTQYF | TGTGCCAGCAGCCGGGTCACAGGGGCAGATACGCAGTATTTT | TRBJ2-3 | 14 | TRBD1 | TRBV7-9 | NA
CASKPPRGEEAYEQYF | TGTGCCAGCAAACCACCGCGGGGGGAAGAAGCCTACGAGCAGTACTTC | TRBJ2-7 | 16 | TRBD2 | TRBV2 | NA
CASSPGQSNQPQHF | TGCGCCAGCAGCCCAGGACAGTCGAATCAGCCCCAGCATTTT | TRBJ1-5 | 14 | NA | TRBV5-1 | NA
CASSLAGGPYEQYF | TGTGCCAGCAGCTTAGCGGGAGGTCCCTACGAGCAGTACTTC | TRBJ2-7 | 14 | TRBD2 | TRBV6-5 | NA
CASSLGGYETQYF | TGTGCCAGCAGCCTAGGGGGATACGAGACCCAGTACTTC | TRBJ2-5 | 13 | NA | TRBV27 | NA
CASSLLGLAAVSSYNEQFF | TGTGCCAGCAGCTTACTGGGACTAGCGGCAGTTAGCTCCTACAATGAGCAGTTCTTC | TRBJ2-1 | 19 | TRBD2 | TRBV11-2 | NA
CASSRDTLGYTF | TGTGCCAGTAGCCGGGACACTTTAGGCTACACCTTC | TRBJ1-2 | 12 | NA | TRBV19 | NA
CATSRDPGQLTDTQYF | TGTGCCACCAGCAGAGACCCTGGACAGCTCACAGATACGCAGTATTTT | TRBJ2-3 | 16 | NA | TRBV15 | once
CASSLAASGPYEQYF | TGTGCCAGCAGCTTGGCGGCTAGCGGACCCTACGAGCAGTACTTC | TRBJ2-7 | 15 | TRBD2 | TRBV5-4 | NA
CATGGTAIYGYTF | TGTGCCACCGGAGGGACGGCTATCTATGGCTACACCTTC | TRBJ1-2 | 13 | NA | TRBV6-1 | NA
CASSQASQETQYF | TGTGCCAGCAGCCAAGCATCCCAAGAGACCCAGTACTTC | TRBJ2-5 | 13 | NA | TRBV4-2 | NA
CARSTPGRTNTGELFF | TGTGCCAGAAGCACGCCGGGACGGACGAACACCGGGGAGCTGTTTTTT | TRBJ2-2 | 16 | NA | TRBV7-5 | NA
CASSVGLAGYEQFF | TGTGCCAGCAGCGTAGGGCTAGCGGGGTATGAGCAGTTCTTC | TRBJ2-1 | 14 | TRBD2 | TRBV9 | NA
CASSQIGWEQFF | TGCGCCAGCAGCCAAATCGGTTGGGAGCAGTTCTTC | TRBJ2-1 | 12 | NA | TRBV4-1 | NA
CASSGGSLAYEQYF | TGTGCCAGCAGCGGCGGCTCGCTTGCCTACGAGCAGTACTTC | TRBJ2-7 | 14 | NA | TRBV2 | once
CASSPTYNEQFF | TGTGCCAGCTCACCAACCTACAATGAGCAGTTCTTC | TRBJ2-1 | 12 | NA | TRBV18 | NA
CASLAGTYYSGNTIYF | TGTGCCAGCCTAGCCGGGACGTACTACTCTGGAAACACCATATATTTT | TRBJ1-3 | 16 | NA | TRBV6-6 | NA
CASSQRTGSNSPLHF | TGTGCCAGCAGTCAAAGGACAGGGTCCAATTCACCCCTCCACTTT | TRBJ1-6 | 15 | TRBD1 | TRBV28 | NA
CASSYSNRGDQPQHF | TGTGCCAGCAGTTACTCGAACAGGGGGGATCAGCCCCAGCATTTT | TRBJ1-5 | 15 | TRBD1 | TRBV6-5 | NA
CASSVQLQGRGANVLTF | TGTGCCAGCAGCGTTCAACTCCAGGGGAGGGGGGCCAACGTCCTGACTTTC | TRBJ2-6 | 17 | NA | TRBV9 | NA
CASSYEGAAYGYTF | TGTGCCAGCAGTTATGAAGGGGCGGCCTATGGCTACACCTTC | TRBJ1-2 | 14 | NA | TRBV6-6 | NA
CASSLAGANYGYTF | TGCGCCAGCAGCCTCGCGGGAGCGAACTATGGCTACACCTTC | TRBJ1-2 | 14 | NA | TRBV5-1 | NA
CASSSTTLSTDTQYF | TGCGCCAGCAGCTCGACGACACTTAGCACAGATACGCAGTATTTT | TRBJ2-3 | 15 | NA | TRBV5-1 | NA
CASSYRGRGGRELFF | TGTGCCAGCAGCTACCGTGGCAGGGGGGGGCGAGAGCTGTTTTTT | TRBJ2-2 | 15 | NA | TRBV7-2 | NA
CASSVLAGVQFF | TGTGCCAGTAGTGTACTAGCGGGAGTGCAGTTCTTC | TRBJ2-1 | 12 | TRBD2 | TRBV19 | NA
CASSGGGASKTQYF | TGTGCCAGCAGTGGGGGGGGAGCGTCAAAGACCCAGTACTTC | TRBJ2-5 | 14 | TRBD2 | TRBV2 | NA
CAWRLAGRFYGYTF | TGTGCCTGGAGATTGGCAGGGAGGTTTTATGGCTACACCTTC | TRBJ1-2 | 14 | NA | TRBV30 | NA
CASRTALSDYGYTF | TGTGCCAGTAGGACTGCGCTCAGCGACTATGGCTACACCTTC | TRBJ1-2 | 14 | NA | TRBV19 | NA
CASSVGGRLAGSGELFF | TGTGCCAGCAGCGTTGGTGGGCGACTAGCGGGATCCGGGGAGCTGTTTTTT | TRBJ2-2 | 17 | TRBD2 | TRBV9 | NA
CASKEVIEETQYF | TGTGCCAGCAAAGAGGTGATAGAGGAGACCCAGTACTTC | TRBJ2-5 | 13 | NA | TRBV6-1 | NA
CASTWTGPSYEQYF | TGTGCCAGCACCTGGACAGGACCTTCCTACGAGCAGTACTTC | TRBJ2-7 | 14 | TRBD1 | TRBV5-6 | NA
CASSLLTSGYNEQFF | TGTGCCAGCAGCTTATTGACTAGCGGATACAATGAGCAGTTCTTC | TRBJ2-1 | 15 | TRBD2 | TRBV7-2 | NA
CASSLDGGSPDTQYF | TGTGCCAGCAGCTTAGATGGAGGGTCCCCAGATACGCAGTATTTT | TRBJ2-3 | 15 | NA | TRBV11-2 | NA
CASSQVGQGYRNEQFF | TGTGCCAGCAGCCAGGTAGGACAGGGGTATCGCAATGAGCAGTTCTTC | TRBJ2-1 | 16 | TRBD1 | TRBV7-9 | NA
CASSPWDRVYEQYF | TGTGCCAGCAGTCCCTGGGACAGGGTTTACGAGCAGTACTTC | TRBJ2-7 | 14 | TRBD1 | TRBV28 | NA
CASSDRGRGYTF | TGTGCCAGCAGTGACAGGGGGAGAGGCTACACCTTC | TRBJ1-2 | 12 | TRBD1 | TRBV2 | NA